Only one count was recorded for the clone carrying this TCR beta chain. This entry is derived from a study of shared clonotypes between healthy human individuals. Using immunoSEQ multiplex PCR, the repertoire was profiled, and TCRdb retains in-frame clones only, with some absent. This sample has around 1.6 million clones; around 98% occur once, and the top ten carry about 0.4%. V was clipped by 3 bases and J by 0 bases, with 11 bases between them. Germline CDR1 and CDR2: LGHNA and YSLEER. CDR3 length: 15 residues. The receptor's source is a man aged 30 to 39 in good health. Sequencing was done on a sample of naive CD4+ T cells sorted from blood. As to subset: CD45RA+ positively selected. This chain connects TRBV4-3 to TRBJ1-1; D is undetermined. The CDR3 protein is CASSHQWGMNTEAFF. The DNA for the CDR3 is TGCGCCAGCAGCCACCAGTGGGGAATGAACACTGAAGCTTTCTTT.